The rows below give T cell receptor beta chains drawn from one sample of a study of long-term antiretroviral therapy in people with HIV. Clones were read by immunoSEQ multiplex PCR, and TCRdb kept only the in-frame ones, dropping some. The sample records approximately 36,000 clones, approximately 80% being singletons. The source was unsorted PBMCs, collected 0.6 years after starting antiretroviral therapy. The receptors here all came from a man between 18 and 35 years old with HIV. Each CDR3 is given with its conserved first and last residue. D genes are given only for firm matches. Rows give clone size only sometimes, using once, few, many, or a class for an expanded clone.

clone size	V gene	D gene	J gene	CDR3 protein	CDR3 DNA
.	TRBV27	.	TRBJ2-7	CASSLSHGSYEQYF	TGTGCCAGCAGTTTATCCCACGGCAGCTACGAGCAGTACTTC
.	TRBV18	TRBD1	TRBJ1-2	CASFPVFDRADGYTF	TGTGCCAGCTTCCCAGTTTTTGACAGGGCCGATGGCTACACCTTC
few	TRBV28	TRBD1	TRBJ1-5	CASSPGGNNQPQHF	TGTGCCAGCAGTCCAGGGGGCAACAATCAGCCCCAGCATTTT
.	TRBV16	.	TRBJ1-5	CASSHITGMSNQPQHF	TGTGCCAGCAGCCACATAACAGGAATGAGCAATCAGCCCCAGCATTTT
.	TRBV30	.	TRBJ1-3	CAWGRWGSGNTIYF	TGTGCCTGGGGCCGATGGGGCTCTGGAAACACCATATATTTT
.	TRBV19	.	TRBJ1-2	CASSIEGGAFTGYTF	TGTGCCAGTAGTATAGAGGGGGGGGCATTTACTGGCTACACCTTC
.	TRBV29-1	.	TRBJ2-2	CSGQLGGTGELFF	TGCAGCGGACAACTAGGGGGCACCGGGGAGCTGTTTTTT
.	TRBV15	.	TRBJ2-1	CATSGFWGNEQFF	TGTGCCACCAGCGGCTTCTGGGGCAATGAGCAGTTCTTC
.	TRBV30	.	TRBJ1-4	CAWSGGGKLFF	TGTGCCTGGAGTGGGGGAGGAAAACTGTTTTTT
.	TRBV5-6	.	TRBJ2-7	CASSFGTHEQYF	TGTGCCAGCAGCTTTGGGACTCACGAGCAGTACTTC
.	TRBV5-1	TRBD2	TRBJ2-3	CASSLVPGLAGGPGTDTQYF	TGCGCCAGCAGCTTGGTTCCGGGACTAGCGGGAGGGCCAGGCACAGATACGCAGTATTTT
.	TRBV7-2	.	TRBJ2-5	CASSLAGRETQYF	TGTGCCAGCAGCTTAGCGGGTCGAGAGACCCAGTACTTC
.	TRBV5-1	.	TRBJ2-5	CASSLALPETQYF	TGCGCCAGCAGCTTGGCCTTACCAGAGACCCAGTACTTC
.	TRBV28	TRBD2	TRBJ2-5	CASSQNGGETQYF	TGTGCCAGCAGCCAGAACGGGGGGGAGACCCAGTACTTC
.	TRBV5-1	TRBD1	TRBJ2-2	CASSLFGTANTGELFF	TGCGCCAGCAGCTTGTTTGGGACAGCGAACACCGGGGAGCTGTTTTTT
few	TRBV10-2	.	TRBJ2-7	CAGSEGRNEQYF	TGCGCCGGGTCGGAGGGGAGGAACGAGCAGTACTTC
.	TRBV5-1	TRBD1	TRBJ1-1	CASSPGQGQFMNTEAFF	TGCGCCAGCAGCCCGGGACAGGGACAATTCATGAACACTGAAGCTTTCTTT
.	TRBV15	.	TRBJ1-5	CATSRDDSANQPQHF	TGTGCCACCAGCAGAGATGACAGCGCTAATCAGCCCCAGCATTTT
.	TRBV7-9	TRBD2	TRBJ2-3	CASSPLAGGGTDTQYF	TGTGCCAGCAGCCCGTTAGCGGGAGGGGGCACAGATACGCAGTATTTT
once	TRBV9	.	TRBJ2-7	CASSVGVGGYSYEQYF	TGTGCCAGCAGCGTAGGGGTGGGAGGCTATTCCTACGAGCAGTACTTC
.	TRBV19	TRBD1	TRBJ2-1	CASSINRGRGEQFF	TGTGCCAGTAGTATTAACAGGGGGCGCGGTGAGCAGTTCTTC
.	TRBV7-9	TRBD2	TRBJ2-1	CASSPGLAGKFF	TGTGCCAGCAGCCCTGGCCTAGCGGGAAAGTTCTTC
.	TRBV25-1	.	TRBJ2-7	CASKKTDSYEQYF	TGTGCCAGCAAGAAGACAGATTCCTACGAGCAGTACTTC
.	TRBV6-5	.	TRBJ1-5	CASRMQKSQPQHF	TGTGCCAGCAGGATGCAGAAGAGTCAGCCCCAGCATTTT
.	TRBV28	.	TRBJ1-2	CASSSGRPRYGYTF	TGTGCCAGCAGTTCCGGGAGGCCGAGGTATGGCTACACCTTC
.	TRBV9	TRBD1	TRBJ2-1	CASSALLGDRAFSEQFF	TGTGCCAGCAGCGCCCTTTTAGGGGACAGGGCTTTTAGTGAGCAGTTCTTC
.	TRBV7-2	.	TRBJ2-7	CASSPGGLQNYEQYF	TGTGCCAGCAGCCCAGGTGGCTTACAAAACTACGAGCAGTACTTC
.	TRBV5-6	.	TRBJ2-7	CASSLAYQPYEQYF	TGTGCCAGCAGCTTGGCCTATCAGCCCTACGAGCAGTACTTC
.	TRBV25-1	TRBD1	TRBJ1-1	CASSPRTGLWDTNTEAFF	TGTGCCAGCAGTCCCCGGACAGGACTTTGGGACACGAACACTGAAGCTTTCTTT
once	TRBV5-1	.	TRBJ2-7	CASSLRQGTYEQYF	TGCGCCAGCAGCTTGAGACAAGGAACCTACGAGCAGTACTTC
.	TRBV7-2	.	TRBJ1-5	CASSLDYQPQHF	TGTGCCAGCAGCTTAGACTATCAGCCCCAGCATTTT
once	TRBV19	.	TRBJ2-1	CASSIDHGGYNEQFF	TGTGCCAGTAGTATAGATCACGGCGGATACAATGAGCAGTTCTTC
.	TRBV5-1	.	TRBJ2-5	CASSLDETQYF	TGCGCCAGCAGCTTGGATGAGACCCAGTACTTC
few	TRBV6-5	.	TRBJ1-2	CASSQRQSYGYTF	TGTGCCAGCAGTCAAAGACAGAGCTATGGCTACACCTTC
.	TRBV19	TRBD1	TRBJ2-7	CASSSNPGQGAYSYEQYF	TGTGCCAGTAGTTCTAACCCCGGACAGGGGGCCTACTCCTACGAGCAGTACTTC
.	TRBV9	TRBD1	TRBJ2-7	CASATGSEQYF	TGTGCCAGCGCGACAGGGTCCGAGCAGTACTTC
.	TRBV7-9	TRBD1	TRBJ2-7	CASSYGAPTGTGSYEQYF	TGTGCCAGCAGTTACGGGGCCCCTACCGGGACAGGGAGCTACGAGCAGTACTTC
.	TRBV11-2	.	TRBJ2-7	CASSLGSSYEQYF	TGTGCCAGCAGCTTAGGTAGCTCCTACGAGCAGTACTTC
few	TRBV18	.	TRBJ2-7	CASSRARDGEQYF	TGTGCCAGCTCACGCGCGAGGGATGGCGAGCAGTACTTC
.	TRBV19	.	TRBJ1-5	CASSTRGDQPQHF	TGTGCCAGTAGTACAAGGGGGGATCAGCCCCAGCATTTT
.	TRBV15	.	TRBJ1-2	CATSLDGWTGYTF	TGTGCCACCAGCCTGGACGGCTGGACGGGCTACACCTTC
few	TRBV28	.	TRBJ1-5	CASSIGLLNNQPQHF	TGTGCCAGCAGTATCGGACTGCTCAACAATCAGCCCCAGCATTTT
.	TRBV5-1	.	TRBJ2-7	CASSLERLPYEQYF	TGCGCCAGCAGCTTGGAGCGGCTACCCTACGAGCAGTACTTC
.	TRBV29-1	.	TRBJ1-2	CSVSVAISGYTF	TGCAGCGTTAGCGTGGCTATCAGTGGCTACACCTTC
.	TRBV28	.	TRBJ1-5	CASSVRTANQPQHF	TGTGCCAGCAGCGTTAGGACAGCTAATCAGCCCCAGCATTTT
.	TRBV15	.	TRBJ2-2	CATSRAGGNTGELFF	TGTGCCACCAGCAGAGCCGGCGGGAACACCGGGGAGCTGTTTTTT
.	TRBV9	.	TRBJ2-2	CASSVSSDRNTGELFF	TGTGCCAGCAGCGTATCATCGGACAGGAACACCGGGGAGCTGTTTTTT